The 22 T cell receptor beta chains given below trace back to one sample, sequenced in a study of metastatic and nonmetastatic thyroid tumors. TCRdb used MiXCR to call clones anew from the PCR reads. The sample lists around 64,000 clones; approximately 4.1% were seen once. Thyroid surgery was performed in patients who had received no treatment beforehand. Sequencing used blood. The source is a female donor with papillary thyroid cancer or a benign thyroid nodule (not recorded which). Some clones in this sample may be carry-over from other donors' samples.

This clone showed up just a few times. A read error may be the cause here, since a much bigger clone is one base away. The chain carries TRBV7-2 and TRBJ1-1, with D perhaps matching TRBD1 (6 bases). CDR1 SGHTA and CDR2 FQGNSA come from the germline V gene. V was pared by 1 base and J by 3 bases, with 12 bases between. CDR3 length: 15 residues. This CDR3 reads CASSLGWGRYTEAFF. Written as DNA, the CDR3 is TGTGCCAGCAGCTTAGGATGGGGGCGGTACACTGAAGCTTTCTTT.

This clone was seen repeatedly, ten times or more. The rearrangement uses TRBV5-8 and TRBJ1-1, with a weak D call TRBD1 (6 bases). The CDR3 extends over 14 amino acids. CDR1 is SGHTS and CDR2 is YDEGEE in the germline V gene. V lost 0 bases to trimming and J lost 3 bases, with 9 bases between them. CDR3 protein: CASSLVRGYTEAFF. In DNA form, the CDR3 reads TGTGCCAGCAGCTTGGTCAGGGGATACACTGAAGCTTTCTTT.

This clone occurred many times. The chain has TRBV4-2 and TRBJ2-1, with unresolved D. The germline V gene has CDR1 LGHNA and CDR2 YNFKEQ. This CDR3 spans 15 amino acids. Trimming shortened V by 1 base and J by 2 bases, and 9 bases separated the two germline ends. The CDR3 is CASSQGSTAYNEQFF. The CDR3 DNA reads TGTGCCAGCAGCCAAGGGAGCACGGCCTACAATGAGCAGTTCTTC.

This clone was counted ten times or more. This rearrangement joins TRBV19 to TRBJ1-5, with D uncertain. CDR1 and CDR2 (germline): LNHDA, SQIVND (reference sequence). The CDR3 has 15 residues. Trimming stripped 3 bases from V and 0 bases from J, with 9 bases between. The CDR3 nucleotides are TGTGCCAGTAGTATTTATACAGATAGCAATCAGCCCCAGCATTTT. As protein: CASSIYTDSNQPQHF.

V and J are TRBV6-4 and TRBJ1-5; 10 bases line up with TRBD1. CDR3 length: 14 amino acids. V shed 6 bases and J 6 bases; nucleotides not matched to a gene: 5. CDR1 and CDR2 (germline): MRHNA, SNTAGT. The CDR3 nucleotides are TGTGCCAGCAGCCGGACAGGGGGAAGTCAGCCCCAGCATTTT. Translation: CASSRTGGSQPQHF.

This clone was recorded many times. The J gene is TRBJ1-5, the V gene TRBV5-6; no clear D. There are 12 residues in the CDR3. Looked up from germline, CDR1 is SGHDT and CDR2 is YYEEEE. Trimming stripped 4 bases from V and 4 bases from J, with 6 bases between. The CDR3 sequence: CASSLGNQPQHF. CDR3 nucleotides: TGTGCCAGCAGCCTGGGTAATCAGCCCCAGCATTTT. The variable domain in full, completed from reference TRBV5-6 and TRBJ1-5, reads DAGVTQSPTHLIKTRGQQVTLRCSPKSGHDTVSWYQQALGQGPQFIFQYYEEEERQRGNFPDRFSGHQFPNYSSELNVNALLLGDSALYLCASSLGNQPQHFGDGTRLSIL.

This clone was seen repeatedly, ten times or more. This chain uses TRBV28 with TRBJ1-1; maybe TRBD1 (6 bases). The V gene lost 6 bases and the J gene lost 11 bases, with 22 bases spanning the gap. There are 14 residues in the CDR3. Germline V lookup: CDR1 MDHEN, CDR2 SYDVKM. CDR3 protein: CASRPHRAAVIAFF. In nucleotides, the CDR3 is TGTGCCAGCAGACCCCACAGGGCCGCTGTGATTGCTTTCTTT.

The chain uses TRBV7-8 and TRBJ2-7; weak D call: TRBD1 (5 bases). V shed 3 bases and J shed 7 bases, with 13 bases lying between them. CDR1 is SGHVS, CDR2 FQNEAQ, per germline. The CDR3 runs 13 residues. CDR3 in amino acids: CASSFTGEREQYF. The CDR3 bases are TGTGCCAGCAGCTTTACAGGAGAAAGGGAGCAGTACTTC.

In this sample, this clone turned up many times. This chain uses TRBV2 with TRBJ2-4; 12 nucleotides match TRBD1. The ends lost 4 bases at V and 6 bases at J; junction bases unmatched: 4. There are 15 residues in the CDR3. Germline V gives CDR1 SNHLY, CDR2 FYNNEI. The CDR3 DNA sequence: TGTGCCAGCAGTGTGGGACAGGGGGCGCGAAACATTCAGTACTTC. It yields the protein CASSVGQGARNIQYF.

This clone was seen ten or more times. The chain employs TRBV20-1 and TRBJ1-3; 9 nucleotides align to TRBD1. With V trimmed by 4 bases and J by 2 bases, 3 bases remained unmatched. CDR3 size: 14 residues. From germline, CDR1 is DFQATT and CDR2 SNEGSKA (reference sequence). The CDR3, as DNA: TGCAGTGCTACCCGACAGGGGGCTGGAAACACCATATATTTT. Encoded protein: CSATRQGAGNTIYF.

This clone was observed at least ten times. This rearrangement joins TRBV12-3 or TRBV12-4 to TRBJ1-2; 8 positions match TRBD1. The CDR3 is made up of 14 amino acids. Unmatched junction bases numbered 10, after V lost 5 bases and J lost 8 bases. The DNA of the CDR3 is TGTGCCAGCAGTCCCGGACAGGGCATCGCCGGCTACACCTTC. This encodes CASSPGQGIAGYTF.

This clone was picked up a small number of times. The rearrangement joins TRBV30 to TRBJ2-7; D is possibly TRBD1 (5 bases). Germline V gives CDR1 GTSNPN, CDR2 SVGIG (reference sequence). V lost 1 base to trimming and J lost 3 bases, with 7 bases between them. The CDR3 loop spans 12 amino acids. CDR3 amino acids: CAWSDQGYEQYF. The CDR3 coding sequence is TGTGCCTGGAGTGACCAGGGCTACGAGCAGTACTTC. Complete variable domain (other parts from reference TRBV30 and TRBJ2-7): SQTIHQWPATLVQPVGSPLSLECTVEGTSNPNLYWYRQAAGRGLQLLFYSVGIGQISSEVPQNLSASRPQDRQFILSSKKLLLSDSGFYLCAWSDQGYEQYFGPGTRLTVT.

This clone has only a few counts. The rearrangement uses TRBV28 and TRBJ2-3; TRBD1 might be the D (5 bases). Germline loops: CDR1 MDHEN, CDR2 SYDVKM. V was cut by 6 bases and J by 5 bases, with 12 bases left in between. CDR3 length equals 13 residues. The CDR3 sequence is CASRGTGLDTQYF. The CDR3 bases are TGTGCCAGCAGGGGAACAGGTCTAGATACGCAGTATTTT.

The table lists this clone with many counts. The V call is TRBV10-3, the J call TRBJ2-1, with 7 bases matching TRBD2. The germline V gene encodes CDR1 ENHRY and CDR2 SYGVKD. The CDR3 covers 15 residues. V shed 10 bases and J 5 bases; nucleotides not matched to a gene: 14. DNA for the CDR3: TGTGCCACTACGATAACCGGGACTACTCACAATGAGCAGTTCTTC. Its translation: CATTITGTTHNEQFF.

This clone was counted many times. CDR3 DNA sequence: TGCAGTGCTAGAGATCCGGGGAAGCAGGGCGATCAGCCCCAGCATTTT. It yields the protein CSARDPGKQGDQPQHF. The chain links TRBV20-1 to TRBJ1-5, with D tentatively TRBD1 (5 bases). Germline CDR1 and CDR2: DFQATT and SNEGSKA (reference sequence). V was pared by 0 bases and J by 5 bases, with 17 bases between. This CDR3 comprises 16 residues.

This clone appeared many times. The chain recombines TRBV11-2 with TRBJ1-1; TRBD1 matches 9 bases. CDR1 is SGHAT, CDR2 FQNNGV, per germline. There are 18 residues in the CDR3. V lost 6 bases, J lost 3 bases, and 17 bases stayed unmatched. The CDR3 sequence is CASRGPDGQGSLDTEAFF. The CDR3 DNA reads TGTGCCAGCAGGGGCCCCGATGGACAGGGGAGCTTGGACACTGAAGCTTTCTTT.

The table lists this clone with a few counts. This rearrangement joins TRBV6-1 to TRBJ1-4; 9 nucleotides agree with TRBD1. This CDR3 has 17 residues. V lost 11 bases, J lost 4 bases, and 17 bases stayed unmatched. Germline CDR1 reads MNHNS; CDR2 reads SASEGT. CDR3 coding DNA: TGTGCCGGCCACGGGGGACAGGGACCGTCTGGTAATGAAAAACTGTTTTTT. This codes for CAGHGGQGPSGNEKLFF.

In its sample, this clone was seen a few times. This chain connects TRBV28 to TRBJ2-7, with 12 bases that match TRBD2. V shed 6 bases and J 4 bases; nucleotides not matched to a gene: 4. The germline V gene has CDR1 MDHEN and CDR2 SYDVKM. CDR3 length equals 14 residues. The CDR3 sequence: CASSPTSGRYEQYF. The CDR3 coding sequence is TGTGCCAGCAGCCCCACTAGCGGGAGGTACGAGCAGTACTTC.

The genes are TRBV4-1 and TRBJ2-2, with D perhaps matching TRBD1 (5 bases). The V end was cut by 7 bases, the J end by 3 bases, with 15 bases between. The CDR3 covers 15 residues. CDR1 and CDR2 (germline): MGHRA, YSYEKL. CDR3 DNA: TGCGCCAGCACCCCAGGGTTAGTTGACACCGGGGAGCTGTTTTTT. Amino acid sequence: CASTPGLVDTGELFF.

The sample holds many counts of this clone. Here the CDR3 DNA reads TGTGCCAGCAGAGGGAGGATCTACGAGCAGTACTTC. Residues: CASRGRIYEQYF. This chain links TRBV28 with TRBJ2-7, with D tentatively TRBD2 (6 bases). Germline lookup yields CDR1 MDHEN and CDR2 SYDVKM. The CDR3 contains 12 residues. Trimming removed 6 bases at V and 3 bases at J, with 9 bases between.

As concerns this clone: Being one base from a much bigger clone, this may be a read error. The chain recombines TRBV29-1 with TRBJ1-1; 7 bases are shared with TRBD1. The germline V gene has CDR1 SQVTM and CDR2 ANQGSEA. The CDR3 has 14 amino acids. The junction had 6 bases not matched to a gene; V was cut back by 1 base and J by 4 bases. The CDR3 DNA follows: TGCAGCGTTGAAGTAATGACAGGGCTCACTGAAGCTTTCTTT. This sequence encodes CSVEVMTGLTEAFF.

In this sample, this clone turned up many times. The rearrangement uses TRBV28 and TRBJ1-6, with TRBD1 identical over 11 bases. The germline CDR1 and CDR2 sequences are MDHEN and SYDVKM. The length of the CDR3 is 19 residues. V was pared by 3 bases and J by 4 bases, with 11 bases of the junction left unmatched. Here the CDR3 DNA reads TGTGCCAGCAGTTTGGTGGACAGGGGGCTCCACACTTATAATTCACCCCTCCACTTT. It is translated as CASSLVDRGLHTYNSPLHF.